Each of the 29 T cell receptor beta chains below was sequenced from the same sample in a study of blood T cell repertoires in COVID-19. The data were produced by immunoSEQ multiplex PCR, yet TCRdb's version contains in-frame clones alone and is incomplete. This table holds about 180,000 clones, 89% found once. Sequencing was done on a sample of PBMCs or T cells enriched from blood (not recorded which). The receptor set was obtained from a woman in her 40s with acute COVID-19.

The chain has TRBV7-2 and TRBJ2-1; possible D gene TRBD1, 6 bases. CDR1 SGHTA and CDR2 FQGNSA come from the germline V gene. The V end was cut by 5 bases, the J end by 2 bases, with 13 bases between. CDR3 size: 15 residues. CDR3 amino acids: CASSPSDSPYNEQFF. The CDR3 region has the DNA TGTGCCAGCAGCCCATCGGACAGCCCCTACAATGAGCAGTTCTTC.

The chain links TRBV30 to TRBJ2-1; perhaps TRBD2 as D (6 bases). V gave up 4 bases and J gave up 6 bases, with 19 bases separating them. Germline CDR1 and CDR2: GTSNPN and SVGIG (reference sequence). This CDR3 has 15 residues. For the CDR3, the DNA is TGTGCCTGGACCAACGATGGGACTCCCCCCAATGAGCAGTTCTTC. This codes for CAWTNDGTPPNEQFF.

The chain uses TRBV5-1 and TRBJ2-2; 12 bases align to TRBD2. Germline V gene data show CDR1 as SGHRS and CDR2 as YFSETQ. The CDR3 extends over 15 amino acids. V gave up 6 bases and J gave up 7 bases; unmatched junction bases: 7. The DNA for the CDR3 is TGCGCCAGCACCGGGACTAGCGGGCTGGGCGGGGAGCTGTTTTTT. Its protein product is CASTGTSGLGGELFF.

The chain uses TRBV19 and TRBJ1-5, with D unclear. The ends were cut back, 2 bases at V and 2 bases at J, with 10 bases in the middle. CDR1 LNHDA and CDR2 SQIVND come from the germline V gene (reference sequence). CDR3 length equals 15 residues. Here the CDR3 reads CASSISWEGNQPQHF. CDR3 coding DNA: TGTGCCAGTAGTATAAGCTGGGAGGGCAATCAGCCCCAGCATTTT.

The CDR3 DNA sequence: TGCGCCAGCAGCCAAGACACAGGCGACAATCAGCCCCAGCATTTT. Translation: CASSQDTGDNQPQHF. The chain carries TRBV4-3 and TRBJ1-5; D possibly corresponds to TRBD1 (5 bases). Germline CDR1 is LGHNA and CDR2 is YSLEER. Trimming removed 0 bases at V and 3 bases at J, with 9 bases between. This CDR3 has 15 amino acids.

The V gene is TRBV7-2, the J gene TRBJ1-1; tentatively, D is TRBD1 (6 bases). V was shortened by 0 bases and J by 1 base, with 9 bases between the two germline ends. Germline CDR1 reads SGHTA; CDR2 reads FQGNSA. The CDR3 totals 15 residues. The CDR3, as DNA: TGTGCCAGCAGCTTAGCGATACAGGGGAACACTGAAGCTTTCTTT. The encoded protein is CASSLAIQGNTEAFF.

The CDR3 region is CASSLERDYQETQYF. Here the CDR3 DNA reads TGCGCCAGCAGCTTGGAGCGGGACTACCAAGAGACCCAGTACTTC. V gene TRBV5-1 combines with J gene TRBJ2-5; 7 bases line up with TRBD2. CDR3 length: 15 amino acids. From germline, CDR1 is SGHRS and CDR2 YFSETQ. Trimming removed 0 bases from V and 0 bases from J; junction bases left unmatched: 2. Drawing the rest from reference TRBV5-1 and TRBJ2-5, the complete variable domain is KAGVTQTPRYLIKTRGQQVTLSCSPISGHRSVSWYQQTPGQGLQFLFEYFSETQRNKGNFPGRFSGRQFSNSRSEMNVSTLELGDSALYLCASSLERDYQETQYFGPGTRLLVL.

The chain recombines TRBV6-5 with TRBJ1-5; tentatively, D is TRBD1 (5 bases). Germline V gives CDR1 MNHEY, CDR2 SVGAGI. V lost 3 bases to trimming and J lost 5 bases, with 8 bases between them. This CDR3 has 13 amino acids. CDR3 DNA sequence: TGTGCCAGCAGTTATGACAGTCATCAGCCCCAGCATTTT. Its translation is CASSYDSHQPQHF.

This chain joins TRBV28 and TRBJ2-2; D gene unclear. The germline V and J ends were trimmed by 3 bases and 6 bases, with 2 bases remaining between them. Germline CDR1 MDHEN, CDR2 SYDVKM. This CDR3 comprises 11 residues. The CDR3 reads CASSFSGELFF. The CDR3 DNA sequence: TGTGCCAGCAGTTTCTCCGGGGAGCTGTTTTTT. Supplemented by reference TRBV28 and TRBJ2-2, the full variable domain reads DVKVTQSSRYLVKRTGEKVFLECVQDMDHENMFWYRQDPGLGLRLIYFSYDVKMKEKGDIPEGYSVSREKKERFSLILESASTNQTSMYLCASSFSGELFFGEGSRLTVL.

This clone showed up many times. The chain combines TRBV4-1 with TRBJ1-1, with 9 bases that match TRBD1. The V gene's germline CDR1 is MGHRA and CDR2 YSYEKL. V lost 5 bases and J lost 5; bases outside the gene matches: 6. The CDR3 extends over 14 amino acids. As DNA, the CDR3 is TGCGCCAGCAGCAAAAGACAGGGGGATACTGAAGCTTTCTTT. This gives the protein CASSKRQGDTEAFF.

The gene calls are TRBV27 and TRBJ1-4; 8 nucleotides agree with TRBD1. There are 15 residues in the CDR3. CDR1 and CDR2 (germline): MNHEY, SMNVEV (reference sequence). V gave up 3 bases and J gave up 12 bases; unmatched junction bases: 12. The CDR3 reads CASSFSGVPGGQLFF. The DNA for the CDR3 is TGTGCCAGCAGTTTTAGTGGAGTCCCAGGGGGCCAACTGTTTTTT.

The V call is TRBV11-2, the J call TRBJ2-3; D call uncertain. The germline V and J ends were trimmed by 7 bases and 0 bases, with 8 bases remaining between them. The CDR3 is made up of 13 amino acids. CDR1 is SGHAT, CDR2 FQNNGV, per germline. The CDR3 sequence: CASTTYSTDTQYF. The CDR3 nucleotides read TGTGCCAGCACCACCTATAGCACAGATACGCAGTATTTT. The full variable domain, its missing parts supplied by reference TRBV11-2 and TRBJ2-3, is EAGVAQSPRYKIIEKRQSVAFWCNPISGHATLYWYQQILGQGPKLLIQFQNNGVVDDSQLPKDRFSAERLKGVDSTLKIQPAKLEDSAVYLCASTTYSTDTQYFGPGTRLTVL.

This rearrangement joins TRBV27 to TRBJ1-5, with a possible D match to TRBD1 (6 bases). CDR1 and CDR2 from the germline V gene are MNHEY and SMNVEV (reference sequence). CDR3 length equals 14 residues. V was pared by 6 bases and J by 1 base, with 10 bases between. CDR3 DNA: TGTGCCAGCAGCAAAACAGGGAGCAATCAGCCCCAGCATTTT. This sequence encodes CASSKTGSNQPQHF.

In regard to this clone: This sample also contains other DNA sequences that code for the same CDR3. The chain recombines TRBV20-1 with TRBJ1-3; the D gene is possibly TRBD1 (5 bases). The V end lost 8 bases, the J end lost 2 bases, and 7 bases lay between the germline ends. CDR3 length: 11 amino acids. Germline V gene data show CDR1 as DFQATT and CDR2 as SNEGSKA (reference sequence). CDR3 DNA: TGCAGTCCCAGGGCTGGAAACACCATATATTTT. Its protein is CSPRAGNTIYF.

The V gene is TRBV10-2, the J gene TRBJ1-2; D is uncertain. In germline, CDR1 is WSHSY, CDR2 SAAADI. This CDR3 contains 14 residues. Trimming pared 2 bases from V and 6 bases from J, leaving 13 bases between. This chain's CDR3 is CASSEHPAGDGYTF. Written as DNA, the CDR3 is TGCGCCAGCAGTGAGCACCCGGCCGGAGATGGCTACACCTTC.

The chain joins TRBV3-1 (or the pseudogene TRBV3-2) to TRBJ2-3; D perhaps matches TRBD1 (6 bases). The germline CDR1 and CDR2 sequences are LGHDT and YNNKEL (reference sequence). This CDR3 comprises 16 residues. The V gene lost 1 base and the J gene lost 8 bases, with 19 bases spanning the gap. CDR3 bases: TGTGCCAGCAGCCAAGCCTCCAGGGGCCCTCGGGCTACGCAGTATTTT. This translates into CASSQASRGPRATQYF.

The chain carries TRBV18 and TRBJ1-2, with D perhaps TRBD1 (6 bases). This CDR3 comprises 13 residues. Per germline, CDR1 KGHSH and CDR2 LQKENI. Trimming stripped 2 bases from V and 8 bases from J, with 12 bases between. The CDR3 loop is CASSPTNRVGYTF. Written as DNA, the CDR3 is TGTGCCAGCTCACCAACCAACAGGGTCGGCTACACCTTC.

In its sample, this clone was seen once. V gene TRBV7-2 combines with J gene TRBJ2-7; no clear D gene. The V gene lost 5 bases and the J gene lost 2 bases, with 13 bases spanning the gap. The CDR3 consists of 14 residues. From germline, CDR1 is SGHTA and CDR2 FQGNSA. CDR3 region: CASSPPGSPYEQYF. The CDR3 coding sequence is TGTGCCAGCAGCCCTCCTGGCTCCCCCTACGAGCAGTACTTC.

The chain recombines TRBV25-1 with TRBJ2-7; D might be TRBD2 (6 bases). Germline V gene data show CDR1 as MGHDK and CDR2 as SYGVNS. The CDR3 totals 15 residues. Trimming took 3 bases from V and 3 from J, leaving 15 bases between them. The DNA of the CDR3 is TGTGCCAGCAGTGACCCTACCGGGACTTACTACGAGCAGTACTTC. Translation: CASSDPTGTYYEQYF.

The chain links TRBV6-1 to TRBJ1-2, with 11 bases aligning to TRBD1. V gave up 1 base and J gave up 7 bases; unmatched junction bases: 5. CDR3 size: 15 residues. Germline CDR1 and CDR2: MNHNS and SASEGT. The CDR3: CASSEVGQGAVGYTF. The CDR3 region has the DNA TGTGCCAGCAGTGAAGTAGGACAGGGGGCGGTTGGCTACACCTTC.

This clone has just one count. The V call is TRBV9, the J call TRBJ2-1, with TRBD1 matching 8 bases. V trimming: 4 bases; J trimming: 3 bases; junction bases outside the gene matches: 6. The CDR3 extends over 15 amino acids. The V gene's germline CDR1 is SGDLS and CDR2 YYNGEE. CDR3 DNA sequence: TGTGCCAGCAGCCCAGGGGGCGGGATCTACAATGAGCAGTTCTTC. It yields the protein CASSPGGGIYNEQFF. The full variable domain, with the rest looked up from reference TRBV9 and TRBJ2-1, is DSGVTQTPKHLITATGQRVTLRCSPRSGDLSVYWYQQSLDQGLQFLIQYYNGEERAKGNILERFSAQQFPDLHSELNLSSLELGDSALYFCASSPGGGIYNEQFFGPGTRLTVL.

This chain uses TRBV28 with TRBJ1-1, with TRBD1 as a possible D gene (5 bases). CDR1 is MDHEN, CDR2 SYDVKM, per germline. The CDR3 length is 12 residues. V was clipped by 4 bases and J by 7 bases, with 10 bases between them. CDR3 loop: CASSSPGIEAFF. DNA for the CDR3: TGTGCCAGCAGTTCCCCAGGGATTGAAGCTTTCTTT. Variable domain in full (rest from reference TRBV28 and TRBJ1-1): DVKVTQSSRYLVKRTGEKVFLECVQDMDHENMFWYRQDPGLGLRLIYFSYDVKMKEKGDIPEGYSVSREKKERFSLILESASTNQTSMYLCASSSPGIEAFFGQGTRLTVV.

V usage is TRBV11-2 and J usage is TRBJ2-3; 7 nucleotides agree with TRBD1. Germline V gene sequence: CDR1 SGHAT, CDR2 FQNNGV. J lost 8 bases, V lost 3 bases, and 5 bases had no gene match. CDR3 size: 13 residues. The CDR3 nucleotides are TGTGCCAGCAGCTTGAAGGGGGCCTTTACGCAGTATTTT. It translates to CASSLKGAFTQYF.

The V and J genes are TRBV29-1 and TRBJ2-7; tentative D call: TRBD1 (6 bases). Between the trimmed V and J ends, which lost 4 bases and 4 bases, there was a span of 11 bases. The CDR3 covers 12 residues. CDR1 and CDR2 from the germline V gene are SQVTM and ANQGSEA. CDR3 nucleotide sequence: TGCAGCGTTGTATCAGGGACATACGAGCAGTACTTC. Protein: CSVVSGTYEQYF.

The chain recombines TRBV5-1 with TRBJ2-1, with unresolved D. The length of the CDR3 is 13 residues. The V end was cut by 0 bases, the J end by 4 bases, with 5 bases between. Germline assignment: CDR1 SGHRS and CDR2 YFSETQ. The CDR3 coding sequence is TGCGCCAGCAGCTTGGGGCAGTACAATGAGCAGTTCTTC. Encoded protein: CASSLGQYNEQFF.

The chain joins TRBV6-6 to TRBJ1-1, with D hard to call. V was trimmed by 6 bases and J by 1 base, leaving 12 bases between them. The CDR3 loop spans 14 amino acids. Germline V gene lookup returns CDR1 MNHNY and CDR2 SVGAGI (reference sequence). CDR3 sequence reads: CASRVGSGNTEAFF. CDR3 nucleotide sequence: TGTGCCAGCAGGGTTGGGTCGGGGAACACTGAAGCTTTCTTT.

This rearrangement joins TRBV7-9 to TRBJ2-7, with D maybe TRBD1 (5 bases). The CDR3 loop spans 17 amino acids. Deletions cut 3 bases from V and 1 base from J, with 19 bases between. The germline V gene has CDR1 SEHNR and CDR2 FQNEAQ (reference sequence). In nucleotides, the CDR3 is TGTGCCAGCAGCTTTTGGGGCGAAGCCGGTCCTTCCTACGAGCAGTACTTC. It yields the protein CASSFWGEAGPSYEQYF.

The rearrangement joins TRBV5-1 to TRBJ2-1; TRBD1 matches at 7 bases. J lost 6 bases, V lost 0 bases, and 6 bases had no gene match. CDR1 and CDR2 (germline): SGHRS, YFSETQ. The CDR3 length is 15 residues. CDR3 in amino acids: CASSLEGALSNEQFF. The CDR3 nucleotides are TGCGCCAGCAGCTTGGAGGGGGCCCTAAGCAATGAGCAGTTCTTC. The whole variable domain, remainder taken from reference TRBV5-1 and TRBJ2-1, is KAGVTQTPRYLIKTRGQQVTLSCSPISGHRSVSWYQQTPGQGLQFLFEYFSETQRNKGNFPGRFSGRQFSNSRSEMNVSTLELGDSALYLCASSLEGALSNEQFFGPGTRLTVL.

V gene TRBV2 combines with J gene TRBJ2-2; a weak D match, TRBD1 (5 bases). Trimming removed 5 bases at V and 1 base at J, with 8 bases between. CDR1 and CDR2 from the germline V gene are SNHLY and FYNNEI. CDR3 length: 14 amino acids. The CDR3 sequence: CASSQQVNTGELFF. For the CDR3, the DNA is TGTGCCAGCAGTCAACAGGTGAACACCGGGGAGCTGTTTTTT.